The T cell receptor (beta chain) under discussion was sequenced for a study of T cell responses to AZD1222 COVID-19 vaccine. V gave up 0 bases and J gave up 7 bases, with 10 bases separating them. The CDR3 is 15 amino acids. In germline, CDR1 is MGHRA, CDR2 YSYEKL. A word on this clone: The antigen is not known.

Using immunoSEQ multiplex PCR, the repertoire was profiled, and TCRdb retains in-frame clones only, with some absent. The sample lists about 200,000 clones, just over 90% seen once, with over 0.95% in the top ten. Study-wide findings and caveats: AZD1222 recipients seropositive at baseline numbered only 5 to 7.

Material: peripheral blood, obtained on day 0 of MenACWY control vaccination. The TCR comes from an adult in good health. V gene TRBV4-1 combines with J gene TRBJ1-6; D is unresolved. CDR3 nucleotide sequence: TGCGCCAGCAGCCAAGATAGACTACCCAATTCACCCCTCCACTTT. Translated: CASSQDRLPNSPLHF.